This T cell receptor (beta chain) was recorded in a study of control samples from healthy donors and cancer patients. The CDR3 covers 12 residues. Trimming removed 4 bases at V and 10 bases at J, with 7 bases between. Germline CDR1 is KGHDR and CDR2 is SFDVKD. Here immunoSEQ multiplex PCR was the method, and the copy in TCRdb shows in-frame clones only, minus some. The sample shows roughly 100,000 clones, around nine tenths of them seen only once. The rearrangement joins TRBV24-1 to TRBJ1-6; no clear D gene. This receptor was identified in a man aged 25 to 40 in good health. Sequenced: blood. DNA of the CDR3: TGTGCCACCAGTGACGGCAACTCACCCCTCCACTTT. Translated, it gives CATSDGNSPLHF.